The 22 T cell receptor beta chains listed next were all sequenced from one sample in a study of Ad26.COV2.S vaccination and SARS-CoV-2 variants. The table came from immunoSEQ multiplex PCR; TCRdb's copy has only in-frame clones and leaves some out. The sample yields about 480,000 clones, roughly 89% seen once. Treatment meaning: roughly 20 received Ad26.COV2.S at low or high dose, single or two shots; 5 received placebo; per-sample allocation not given. Vaccine and placebo recipients were sampled on day 63 after the first injection. This specimen consisted of peripheral blood, obtained in a trial of Ad26.COV2.S vaccine versus placebo. These TCRs come from a person aged 18-65 years who received the Ad26.COV2.S COVID-19 vaccine or a placebo.

V gene TRBV27 combines with J gene TRBJ1-1; no clear D gene. Deletions cut 6 bases from V and 1 base from J, with 3 bases between. The germline V gene has CDR1 MNHEY and CDR2 SMNVEV (reference sequence). The CDR3 loop spans 11 amino acids. The CDR3 coding sequence is TGTGCCAGCAGGGGGAACACTGAAGCTTTCTTT. This translates into CASRGNTEAFF.

The chain joins TRBV29-1 to TRBJ2-5; D is possibly TRBD1 (7 bases). This CDR3 is built from 12 residues. Germline loops: CDR1 SQVTM, CDR2 ANQGSEA. Trimming removed 5 bases from V and 5 bases from J, with 12 bases in between. CDR3 nucleotide sequence: TGCAGCGTTTCAGGGGGGAAGGAGACCCAGTACTTC. Amino acids: CSVSGGKETQYF.

The chain combines TRBV15 with TRBJ2-2; D gene uncertain. Germline V gene sequence: CDR1 LNHNV, CDR2 YYDKDF (reference sequence). Trimming cost V 5 bases and J 6 bases, with 16 bases left between them. This CDR3 region has 15 residues. Here the CDR3 reads CATSPRPVRAGELFF. The CDR3 nucleotides read TGTGCCACCAGCCCGCGTCCCGTAAGGGCCGGGGAGCTGTTTTTT.

CDR3 loop: CASSSGQPAGYTF. In DNA, the CDR3 is TGTGCCAGCAGCTCCGGACAGCCGGCCGGCTACACCTTC. The chain links TRBV28 to TRBJ1-2; D is perhaps TRBD1 (6 bases). The CDR3 consists of 13 residues. V lost 6 bases and J 8 bases, leaving 16 bases between the germline ends. CDR1 is MDHEN and CDR2 is SYDVKM in the germline V gene.

This rearrangement joins TRBV6-2 or TRBV6-3 to TRBJ2-1; 10 bases match TRBD1. The CDR3 runs 15 residues. V shed 2 bases, J shed 4 bases, and the junction held 2 bases outside the gene matches. CDR1 and CDR2 (germline): MNHEY, SVGEGT. In nucleotides, the CDR3 is TGTGCCAGCAGTTACAGGGGACAGGGGTACAATGAGCAGTTCTTC. Its translation: CASSYRGQGYNEQFF.

The V and J genes are TRBV11-2 and TRBJ1-6; D not resolved. Trimming removed 1 base at V and 7 bases at J, with 5 bases between. CDR3 size: 13 residues. Germline CDR1 is SGHAT and CDR2 is FQNNGV. In DNA form, the CDR3 reads TGTGCCAGCAGCTTAGTCAGCAATTCACCCCTCCACTTT. Protein sequence: CASSLVSNSPLHF.

The chain recombines TRBV4-2 with TRBJ2-4; a possible D gene is TRBD1 (6 bases). CDR1 LGHNA and CDR2 YNFKEQ come from the germline V gene. This CDR3 contains 18 residues. Trimming pared 1 base from V and 0 bases from J, leaving 16 bases between. CDR3 protein: CASSQGNLRGKAKNIQYF. Written as DNA, the CDR3 is TGTGCCAGCAGCCAAGGGAACCTCAGGGGTAAAGCCAAAAACATTCAGTACTTC.

This chain links TRBV6-5 with TRBJ1-2; no clear D. CDR3 length: 14 residues. Germline-derived CDR1 and CDR2 are MNHEY and SVGAGI. Between the trimmed V and J ends, which lost 6 bases and 4 bases, there was a span of 15 bases. The CDR3 sequence is CASRSLGETYGYTF. CDR3 in DNA: TGTGCCAGCAGATCCCTCGGAGAAACCTATGGCTACACCTTC.

The V and J genes are TRBV5-6 and TRBJ2-7, with D unclear. The CDR3 has 11 residues. V was cut by 0 bases and J by 9 bases, with 7 bases left in between. CDR1 and CDR2 (germline): SGHDT, YYEEEE. CDR3 protein: CASSLGQAQYF. The CDR3 nucleotides read TGTGCCAGCAGCTTGGGGCAGGCGCAGTACTTC.

The chain has TRBV27 and TRBJ2-3; the D call may be TRBD1 or TRBD2 (5 bases each). The length of the CDR3 is 14 residues. Germline assignment: CDR1 MNHEY and CDR2 SMNVEV (reference sequence). Trimming removed 3 bases at V and 0 bases at J, with 7 bases between. The CDR3 sequence is CASSFGASTDTQYF. The DNA of the CDR3 is TGTGCCAGCAGTTTCGGGGCGAGCACAGATACGCAGTATTTT.

This clone was seen a single time. The chain has TRBV7-6 and TRBJ2-6; the D gene is possibly TRBD1 (5 bases). This CDR3 spans 17 amino acids. The V gene lost 5 bases and the J gene lost 3 bases, with 17 bases spanning the gap. The germline V gene has CDR1 SGHVS and CDR2 FNYEAQ. The CDR3 sequence is CASSHSQGLGGANVLTF. In nucleotides, the CDR3 is TGTGCCAGCAGCCACAGCCAGGGTCTAGGTGGGGCCAACGTCCTGACTTTC.

The table lists this clone with a count of one. The rearrangement links TRBV5-1 to TRBJ2-3; 8 positions agree with TRBD2. This CDR3 has 16 residues. CDR1 and CDR2 from the germline V gene are SGHRS and YFSETQ. V dropped 4 bases and J dropped 0; count of bases not matched to a gene: 7. Written as DNA, the CDR3 is TGCGCCAGCAGCACCGAACTAGCGGTTAGCACAGATACGCAGTATTTT. Residues: CASSTELAVSTDTQYF.

The genes are TRBV11-3 and TRBJ2-1; D perhaps matches TRBD2 (5 bases). This CDR3 is built from 11 residues. V was shortened by 0 bases and J by 12 bases, with 6 bases between the two germline ends. CDR1 is SGHNT and CDR2 is YENEEA in the germline V gene. CDR3 DNA: TGTGCCAGCAGCTTAGAGGGGAGGCAGTTCTTC. Translating gives CASSLEGRQFF.

A word on this clone: Other DNA sequences in the same sample also yield this CDR3. The chain couples TRBV7-8 to TRBJ1-5; possible D gene TRBD1, 5 bases. With 1 base removed from V and 2 bases from J, the gap between germline ends came to 6 bases. The CDR3 length is 14 residues. Germline V CDR1 and CDR2: SGHVS, FQNEAQ. The CDR3 reads CASSLGGGNQPQHF. For the CDR3, the DNA is TGTGCCAGCAGCTTAGGGGGCGGCAATCAGCCCCAGCATTTT.

This clone appeared once. Germline and junction disagree at one end, which may indicate a read error. This sequence joins TRBV7-2 and TRBJ2-2, with D perhaps matching TRBD1 (5 bases). Germline V gene lookup returns CDR1 SGHTA and CDR2 FQGNSA. The CDR3 spans 15 residues. The CDR3 coding sequence is TGTGCCAGCAGCAGATTGACAGCTGCAACCGGAGAGCTGTTTTTT. This sequence encodes CASSRLTAATGELFF.

This sequence joins TRBV29-1 and TRBJ2-1; unclear D gene. This CDR3 has 10 residues. The germline gives CDR1 SQVTM, CDR2 ANQGSEA. V lost 3 bases and J 7 bases, leaving 4 bases between the germline ends. CDR3 nucleotide sequence: TGCAGCGTTGAGCGGAATGAGCAGTTCTTC. It encodes CSVERNEQFF.

CDR3 protein: CASRETGDPNQPQHF. In nucleotides, the CDR3 is TGCGCCAGCAGGGAGACAGGGGACCCCAATCAGCCCCAGCATTTT. The rearrangement links TRBV5-1 to TRBJ1-5; the match to TRBD1 covers 8 bases. With V trimmed by 5 bases and J by 3 bases, 7 bases remained unmatched. CDR1 SGHRS and CDR2 YFSETQ come from the germline V gene. This CDR3 is 15 amino acids long.

The chain combines TRBV7-9 with TRBJ2-5; TRBD1 aligns across 7 bases. This CDR3 region has 16 residues. J gave up 1 base and V 0 bases, and 5 bases lay outside the gene matches. Germline V gene data show CDR1 as SEHNR and CDR2 as FQNEAQ (reference sequence). CDR3: CASSLARDRAQETQYF. CDR3 DNA sequence: TGTGCCAGCAGCTTAGCAAGAGACAGGGCCCAAGAGACCCAGTACTTC.

This clone was seen just once. J is TRBJ2-3 and V is TRBV20-1; 9 nucleotides match TRBD2. The length of the CDR3 is 15 residues. V dropped 3 bases and J dropped 6; count of bases not matched to a gene: 10. CDR1 and CDR2 (germline): DFQATT, SNEGSKA (reference sequence). In nucleotides, the CDR3 is TGCAGTGCTAGTCGGCGGGAGGGCTTAGTGGATACGCAGTATTTT. Its protein is CSASRREGLVDTQYF.

The chain couples TRBV28 to TRBJ1-1; 10 bases agree with TRBD1. V lost 6 bases to trimming and J lost 1 base; unmatched junction nucleotides: 5. Germline V CDR1 and CDR2: MDHEN, SYDVKM. This CDR3 has 15 amino acids. Here the CDR3 reads CASRTGGRWNTEAFF. The CDR3 DNA sequence: TGTGCCAGCAGGACAGGGGGCAGGTGGAACACTGAAGCTTTCTTT.

This chain connects TRBV2 to TRBJ2-1; tentatively, D is TRBD2 (6 bases). The ends were cut back, 4 bases at V and 8 bases at J, with 15 bases in the middle. Germline CDR1 and CDR2: SNHLY and FYNNEI. This CDR3 spans 14 amino acids. The CDR3 sequence: CASSGTTGFDEQFF. The CDR3 DNA sequence: TGTGCCAGCAGTGGGACTACCGGCTTTGATGAGCAGTTCTTC. Supplemented by reference TRBV2 and TRBJ2-1, the full variable domain reads EPEVTQTPSHQVTQMGQEVILRCVPISNHLYFYWYRQILGQKVEFLVSFYNNEISEKSEIFDDQFSVERPDGSNFTLKIRSTKLEDSAMYFCASSGTTGFDEQFFGPGTRLTVL.

The table lists this clone with a count of one. J is TRBJ1-1 and V is TRBV7-9; 9 bases map to TRBD1. The CDR3 has 14 amino acids. The ends lost 6 bases at V and 3 bases at J; junction bases unmatched: 5. In germline, CDR1 is SEHNR, CDR2 FQNEAQ (reference sequence). In DNA, the CDR3 is TGTGCCAGCAGTCGGGACAGGGCGGACACTGAAGCTTTCTTT. It specifies CASSRDRADTEAFF.